These 13 T cell receptor beta chains were sequenced from one sample in a study of CD8 T cells in Susac syndrome. A quantity of roughly 0.5 to 1 ug RNA underwent reverse transcription using random hexamers. TCRdb redid the calling of the immunoSEQ multiplex PCR reads with MiXCR, one entry per CDR3 protein. The table has roughly 28,000 distinct CDR3 sequences, around 94% seen once; the top ten hold around 0.27%. What was sequenced was CD8+ T cells from PBMCs. The receptor set was obtained from a human donor in good health.

This chain connects TRBV5-1 to TRBJ1-2, with D perhaps TRBD1 (5 bases). Per the germline V gene, CDR1 is SGHRS and CDR2 is YFSETQ. This CDR3 is 14 amino acids long. V lost 6 bases and J lost 4, with 16 bases in between. CDR3 residues: CASKEEGTSYGYTF. The CDR3 region has the DNA TGCGCCAGCAAGGAGGAAGGGACTTCCTATGGCTACACCTTC.

The DNA of the CDR3 is TGTGCCAGCAGTGAAAGGACAGGAAACTATGGCTACACCTTC. This encodes CASSERTGNYGYTF. The gene calls are TRBV6-1 and TRBJ1-2, with 7 bases that match TRBD1. J was trimmed by 2 bases and V by 2 bases; bases with no gene match: 2. CDR3 size: 14 residues. The germline V gene has CDR1 MNHNS and CDR2 SASEGT.

The CDR3 spells CASAGPNEETQYF. CDR3 nucleotide sequence: TGTGCCAGCGCGGGGCCCAATGAAGAGACCCAGTACTTC. This rearrangement joins TRBV13 to TRBJ2-5, with D possibly being TRBD2 (6 bases). The CDR3 is made up of 13 amino acids. Germline V gene lookup returns CDR1 PRHDT and CDR2 FYEKMQ (reference sequence). Trimming took 8 bases from V and 3 from J, leaving 13 bases between them.

This rearrangement joins TRBV15 to TRBJ2-5; 13 positions match TRBD2. Germline trimming cut 0 bases from V and 1 base from J; bases unmatched to any gene: 8. Germline CDR1 LNHNV, CDR2 YYDKDF (reference sequence). This CDR3 has 19 residues. DNA for the CDR3: TGTGCCACCAGCAGAGATGGGACTAGCGGGACCGTACCCCAAGAGACCCAGTACTTC. Encoded protein: CATSRDGTSGTVPQETQYF.

The rearrangement uses TRBV6-1 and TRBJ2-3; D possibly uses TRBD1 or TRBD2 (5 bases each). Germline CDR1 MNHNS, CDR2 SASEGT. Trimming removed 4 bases at V and 4 bases at J, with 9 bases between. This CDR3 comprises 13 residues. The CDR3 nucleotides are TGTGCCAGCAGTGTTAGAGGGGCAGATACGCAGTATTTT. This translates into CASSVRGADTQYF.

The J gene is TRBJ2-1, the V gene TRBV5-1, with D possibly being TRBD1 or TRBD2 (6 bases each). This CDR3 spans 16 amino acids. Trimming shortened V by 4 bases and J by 4 bases, and 18 bases separated the two germline ends. Germline CDR1 SGHRS, CDR2 YFSETQ. The CDR3 region is CASSKTGGLGYNEQFF. CDR3 nucleotide sequence: TGCGCCAGCAGCAAAACCGGGGGCCTAGGTTACAATGAGCAGTTCTTC. Supplemented by reference TRBV5-1 and TRBJ2-1, the full variable domain reads KAGVTQTPRYLIKTRGQQVTLSCSPISGHRSVSWYQQTPGQGLQFLFEYFSETQRNKGNFPGRFSGRQFSNSRSEMNVSTLELGDSALYLCASSKTGGLGYNEQFFGPGTRLTVL.

This chain connects TRBV5-1 to TRBJ2-1; tentatively, D is TRBD1 (6 bases). CDR3 length: 15 amino acids. V lost 0 bases to trimming and J lost 8 bases, with 15 bases between them. Per the germline V gene, CDR1 is SGHRS and CDR2 is YFSETQ. CDR3 DNA sequence: TGCGCCAGCAGCTTGGGGGCAGGGGCGATGGATGAGCAGTTCTTC. It specifies CASSLGAGAMDEQFF.

The chain couples TRBV7-9 to TRBJ2-7; D might be TRBD1 (5 bases). Trimming stripped 5 bases from V and 5 bases from J, with 13 bases between. The CDR3 consists of 13 residues. Germline loops: CDR1 SEHNR, CDR2 FQNEAQ (reference sequence). As DNA, the CDR3 is TGTGCCAGCAGCCCTAGGGGTATCGACGAGCAGTACTTC. This gives the protein CASSPRGIDEQYF.

The chain links TRBV7-2 to TRBJ2-2; the match to TRBD2 covers 9 bases. This CDR3 is built from 16 residues. Germline V lookup: CDR1 SGHTA, CDR2 FQGNSA. V dropped 4 bases and J dropped 5; count of bases not matched to a gene: 8. The CDR3 is CASSSGGRGRTGELFF. The CDR3 region has the DNA TGTGCCAGCAGCTCCGGCGGGAGGGGGCGGACCGGGGAGCTGTTTTTT.

In regard to this clonotype: Mismatch with germline at one junction end may stem from a read error. V usage is TRBV7-7 and J usage is TRBJ2-1, with D uncertain. Germline V CDR1 and CDR2: SSHAT, FNYEAQ (reference sequence). The CDR3 totals 14 residues. CDR3 protein: CASRQTAIDDEQFF. CDR3 DNA: TGTGCTAGCAGGCAAACCGCCATTGACGATGAGCAGTTCTTC.

This clonotype was counted a single time. V usage is TRBV5-6 and J usage is TRBJ2-5; 7 bases fit TRBD1. The CDR3 is 16 amino acids. V shed 3 bases and J 5 bases; nucleotides not matched to a gene: 13. The V gene's germline CDR1 is SGHDT and CDR2 YYEEEE. CDR3 sequence reads: CASSSSGGHQPETQYF. DNA of the CDR3: TGTGCCAGCAGCTCGTCAGGGGGTCACCAACCGGAGACCCAGTACTTC.

The V call is TRBV20-1, the J call TRBJ2-7, with a tentative D call TRBD2 (6 bases). Germline CDR1 and CDR2: DFQATT and SNEGSKA (reference sequence). The CDR3 totals 14 residues. Trimming took 4 bases from V and 4 from J, leaving 17 bases between them. The CDR3 coding sequence is TGCAGTGCTACCTCGGAGGGACTCACTTACGAGCAGTACTTC. It translates to CSATSEGLTYEQYF.

The chain recombines TRBV4-1 with TRBJ1-4; tentatively, D is TRBD1 (6 bases). This CDR3 region has 15 residues. Looked up from germline, CDR1 is MGHRA and CDR2 is YSYEKL. The V end lost 4 bases, the J end lost 8 bases, and 17 bases lay between the germline ends. The CDR3 DNA is TGCGCCAGCAGCCCCAACAGGGATCCGAGGGAAAAACTGTTTTTT. It yields the protein CASSPNRDPREKLFF.